Detailed here is one T cell receptor beta chain. Its antigen is not identified. The CDR3 spans 16 residues. Per germline, CDR1 SGHTA and CDR2 FQGNSA. Trimming pared 1 base from V and 3 bases from J, leaving 13 bases between. Sequenced by immunoSEQ multiplex PCR; TCRdb stores in-frame clones only, minus some. Among 90,000 to 100,000 clones listed, roughly 90% were seen once. The time point is: baseline, week 1 (first vaccination visit). Indicated treatment: pre-vaccination baseline after standard-of-care therapy. This sample is drawn from a study of a mutant IDH1 vaccine in newly diagnosed glioma. Looking at the study overall: Previous care, which was radiotherapy, temozolomide, or both, most often involved both.

Study results and limitations: Pseudoprogression appears to have had no connection to changes in top peripheral T cell clonotypes. Of all patients, 85% to 95% showed vaccine-induced immune responses.

The chain employs TRBV7-2 and TRBJ1-3, with unresolved D. The clonotype comes from a woman in her forties or fifties with glioma. The sample consisted of PBMCs, taken from a glioma patient treated with radiotherapy, temozolomide or both. The CDR3 DNA follows: TGTGCCAGCAGCTTAGTAGGGTCCTTGCGTGGAAACACCATATATTTT. It translates to CASSLVGSLRGNTIYF.